This TCR beta chain was identified in a study of OX40 agonist ivuxolimab in advanced cancers. Autoimmune disease history or systemic immunosuppression excluded patients. TCRdb keeps only in-frame clones here, not all; method: immunoSEQ multiplex PCR. The sample has approximately 35,000 clones; 74% are singletons. CDR3 length equals 16 residues. The V gene's germline CDR1 is SGHVS and CDR2 FQNEAQ. The ends lost 5 bases at V and 5 bases at J; junction bases unmatched: 13. The material sequenced was CD4+ or CD8+ T cells sorted from blood, taken in a trial of the OX40 agonist ivuxolimab. This sequence originates from an adult with an advanced solid tumor such as melanoma, head and neck, liver or kidney cancer. This chain joins TRBV7-8 and TRBJ1-2; 8 bases match TRBD1. CDR3 in DNA: TGTGCCAGCAGCCAAAACCGGCTCCGGACAGGGTATGGCTACACCTTC. It is translated as CASSQNRLRTGYGYTF.